Reported below is one TCR beta chain. The data derive from a study of regulatory T cells in long-lasting Graves disease. As for time point: newly diagnosed GD, antithyroid drugs for less than 3 months. After RNA was extracted from PBMCs, the TCR library was made from it. Construction of TCR beta libraries relied on iRepertoire HTBI primers and on Arm-PCR targeting CDR3 regions. MiXCR, applied by TCRdb to the multiplex PCR reads, yields one record per CDR3 protein. Found here are about 400,000 distinct CDR3 sequences, roughly a sixth of them singletons; the top ten hold approximately 21%. The CDR3 length is 15 residues. The junction had 7 bases not matched to a gene; V was cut back by 3 bases and J by 4 bases.

This specimen consisted of peripheral blood mononuclear cells (PBMCs), obtained at new diagnosis, from a patient treated with antithyroid drugs. The clonotype was recovered from a female donor with Graves disease. The rearrangement uses TRBV12-3 or TRBV12-4 and TRBJ1-2, with TRBD1 matching over 8 bases. The CDR3 loop reads CASSLADRDLYGYTF. The CDR3 coding sequence is TGTGCCAGCAGTTTGGCGGACAGGGATCTCTATGGCTACACCTTC.